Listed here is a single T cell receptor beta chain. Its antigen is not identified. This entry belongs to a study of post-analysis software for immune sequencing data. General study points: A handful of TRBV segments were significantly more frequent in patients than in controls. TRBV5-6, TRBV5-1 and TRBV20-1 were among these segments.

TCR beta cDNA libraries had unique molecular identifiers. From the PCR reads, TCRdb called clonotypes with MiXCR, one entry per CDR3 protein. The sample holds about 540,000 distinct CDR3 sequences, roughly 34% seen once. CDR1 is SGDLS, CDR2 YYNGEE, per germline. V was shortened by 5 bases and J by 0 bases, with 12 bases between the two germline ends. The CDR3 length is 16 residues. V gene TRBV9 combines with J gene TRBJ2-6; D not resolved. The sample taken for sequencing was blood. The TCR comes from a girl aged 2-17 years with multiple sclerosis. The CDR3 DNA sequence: TGTGCCAGCAGGCGTTCCTCCTTCTCTGGGGCCAACGTCCTGACTTTC. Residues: CASRRSSFSGANVLTF.